This T cell receptor (beta chain) was captured in a study of cytomegalovirus exposure and HLA in healthy donors. Germline lookup yields CDR1 LNHDA and CDR2 SQIVND (reference sequence). There are 15 residues in the CDR3. Trimming stripped 3 bases from V and 3 bases from J, with 12 bases between. A remark on this clone: Its target is not known.

Study outcomes and limitations: Diagnosis of cytomegalovirus status made by the classifier reportedly showed high specificity and sensitivity. Three of the chains that were CMV-associated were confirmed in vitro to be specific for CMV antigens.

Sequenced by immunoSEQ multiplex PCR; TCRdb stores in-frame clones only, minus some. The repertoire holds roughly 57,000 clones, 93% seen once, with about 1.8% in the top ten. The sequence was collected from a woman in her late teens or twenties in good health and CMV-seropositive. The chain carries TRBV19 and TRBJ1-5; D might be TRBD1 (5 bases). Input material: PBMCs. CDR3 sequence (DNA): TGTGCCAGTAGTATCAACAGGAGGGACAATCAGCCCCAGCATTTT. This translates into CASSINRRDNQPQHF. Full variable domain (remainder filled in from reference TRBV19 and TRBJ1-5): DGGITQSPKYLFRKEGQNVTLSCEQNLNHDAMYWYRQDPGQGLRLIYYSQIVNDFQKGDIAEGYSVSREKKESFPLTVTSAQKNPTAFYLCASSINRRDNQPQHFGDGTRLSIL.